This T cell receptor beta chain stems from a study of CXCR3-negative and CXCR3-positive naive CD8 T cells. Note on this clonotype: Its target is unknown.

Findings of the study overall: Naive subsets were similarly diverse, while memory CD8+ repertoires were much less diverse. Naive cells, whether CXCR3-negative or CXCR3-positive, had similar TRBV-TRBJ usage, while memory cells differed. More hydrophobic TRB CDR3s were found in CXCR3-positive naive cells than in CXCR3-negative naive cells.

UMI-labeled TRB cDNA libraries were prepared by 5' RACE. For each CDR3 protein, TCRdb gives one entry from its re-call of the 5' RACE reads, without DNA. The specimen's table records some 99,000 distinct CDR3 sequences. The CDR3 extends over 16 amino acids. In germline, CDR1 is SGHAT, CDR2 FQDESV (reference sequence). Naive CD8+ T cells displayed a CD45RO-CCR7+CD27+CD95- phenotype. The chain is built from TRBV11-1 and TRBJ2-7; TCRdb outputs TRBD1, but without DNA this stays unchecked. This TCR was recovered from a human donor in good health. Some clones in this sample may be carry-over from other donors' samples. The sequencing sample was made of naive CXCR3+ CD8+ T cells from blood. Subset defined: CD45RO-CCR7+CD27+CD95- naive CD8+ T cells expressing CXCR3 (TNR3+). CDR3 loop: CASSLAGQGIAYEQYF.